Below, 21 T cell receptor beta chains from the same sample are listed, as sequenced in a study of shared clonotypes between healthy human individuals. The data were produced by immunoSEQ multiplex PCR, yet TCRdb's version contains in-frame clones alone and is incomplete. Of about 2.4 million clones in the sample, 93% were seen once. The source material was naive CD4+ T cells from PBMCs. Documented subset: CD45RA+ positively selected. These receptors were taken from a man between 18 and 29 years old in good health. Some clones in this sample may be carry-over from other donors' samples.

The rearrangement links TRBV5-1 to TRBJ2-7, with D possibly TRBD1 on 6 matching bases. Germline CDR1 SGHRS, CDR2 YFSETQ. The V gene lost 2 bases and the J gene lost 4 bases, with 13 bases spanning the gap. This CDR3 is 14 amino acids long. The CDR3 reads CASSFGQGNYEQYF. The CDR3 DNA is TGCGCCAGCAGCTTCGGGCAGGGGAATTACGAGCAGTACTTC.

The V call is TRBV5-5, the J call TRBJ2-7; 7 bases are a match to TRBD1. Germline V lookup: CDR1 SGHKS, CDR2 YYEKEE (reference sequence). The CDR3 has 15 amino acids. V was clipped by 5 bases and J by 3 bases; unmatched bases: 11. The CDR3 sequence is CASRTPGQSNYEQYF. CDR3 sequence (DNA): TGTGCCAGCAGAACACCGGGACAGTCTAACTACGAGCAGTACTTC.

CDR3 region: CASRDSGEQFF. The CDR3 DNA is TGTGCCAGCAGAGACAGCGGGGAGCAGTTCTTC. J is TRBJ2-1 and V is TRBV6-5, with D possibly TRBD2 on 6 matching bases. Trimming took 6 bases from V and 10 from J, leaving 10 bases between them. Per the germline V gene, CDR1 is MNHEY and CDR2 is SVGAGI. The length of the CDR3 is 11 residues.

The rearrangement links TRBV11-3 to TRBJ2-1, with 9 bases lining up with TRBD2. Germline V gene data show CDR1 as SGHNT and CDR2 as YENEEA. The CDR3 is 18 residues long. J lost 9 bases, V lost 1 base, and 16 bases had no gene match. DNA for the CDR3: TGTGCCAGCAGCTTAGGTTTAAGGTTGGGCGGGAGGGGTCCTGAGCAGTTCTTC. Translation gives CASSLGLRLGGRGPEQFF.

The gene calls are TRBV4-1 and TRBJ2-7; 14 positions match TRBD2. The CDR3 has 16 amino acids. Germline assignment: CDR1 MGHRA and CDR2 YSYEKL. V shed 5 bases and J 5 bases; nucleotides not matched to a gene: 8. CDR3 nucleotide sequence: TGCGCCAGCAGCTTGGGACTAGCGGGAGTGTTTAACGAGCAGTACTTC. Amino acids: CASSLGLAGVFNEQYF.

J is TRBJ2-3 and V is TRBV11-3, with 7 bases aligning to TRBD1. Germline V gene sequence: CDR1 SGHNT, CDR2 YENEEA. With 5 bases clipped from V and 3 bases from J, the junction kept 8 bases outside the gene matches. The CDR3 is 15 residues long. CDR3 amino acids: CASSARQGETDTQYF. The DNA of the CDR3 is TGTGCCAGCAGCGCGAGACAGGGTGAGACAGATACGCAGTATTTT.

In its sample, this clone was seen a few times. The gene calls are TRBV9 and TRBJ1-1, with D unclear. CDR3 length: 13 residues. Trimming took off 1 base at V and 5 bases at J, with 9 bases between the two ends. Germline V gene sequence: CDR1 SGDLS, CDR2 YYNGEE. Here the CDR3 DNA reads TGTGCCAGCAGCGTACTACTGAGGACTGAAGCTTTCTTT. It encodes CASSVLLRTEAFF.

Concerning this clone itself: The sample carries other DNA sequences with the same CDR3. Written as DNA, the CDR3 is TGTGCCAGCAGCTTGCAATACGAGCAGTACTTC. This translates into CASSLQYEQYF. V gene TRBV11-2 combines with J gene TRBJ2-7; D not certain. This CDR3 has 11 residues. The V gene lost 3 bases and the J gene lost 4 bases, with 4 bases spanning the gap. From germline, CDR1 is SGHAT and CDR2 FQNNGV.

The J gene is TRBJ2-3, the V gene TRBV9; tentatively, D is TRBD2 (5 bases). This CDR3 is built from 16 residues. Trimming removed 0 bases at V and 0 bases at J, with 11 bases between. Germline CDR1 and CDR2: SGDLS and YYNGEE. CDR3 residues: CASSVGAAASTDTQYF. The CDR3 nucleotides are TGTGCCAGCAGCGTAGGAGCAGCGGCTAGCACAGATACGCAGTATTTT.

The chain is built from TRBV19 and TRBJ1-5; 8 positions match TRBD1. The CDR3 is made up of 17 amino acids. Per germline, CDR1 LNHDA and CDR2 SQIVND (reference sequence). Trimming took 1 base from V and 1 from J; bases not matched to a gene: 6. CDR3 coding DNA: TGTGCCAGTAGTATAGGGGCGGACAGGGTGAGCAATCAGCCCCAGCATTTT. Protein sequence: CASSIGADRVSNQPQHF.

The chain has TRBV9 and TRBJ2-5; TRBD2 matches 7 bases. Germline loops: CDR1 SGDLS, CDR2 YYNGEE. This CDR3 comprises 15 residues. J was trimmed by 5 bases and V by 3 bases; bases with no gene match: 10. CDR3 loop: CASSGAWGGVETQYF. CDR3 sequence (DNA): TGTGCCAGCAGCGGCGCTTGGGGGGGAGTGGAGACCCAGTACTTC. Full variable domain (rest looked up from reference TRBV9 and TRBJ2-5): DSGVTQTPKHLITATGQRVTLRCSPRSGDLSVYWYQQSLDQGLQFLIQYYNGEERAKGNILERFSAQQFPDLHSELNLSSLELGDSALYFCASSGAWGGVETQYFGPGTRLLVL.

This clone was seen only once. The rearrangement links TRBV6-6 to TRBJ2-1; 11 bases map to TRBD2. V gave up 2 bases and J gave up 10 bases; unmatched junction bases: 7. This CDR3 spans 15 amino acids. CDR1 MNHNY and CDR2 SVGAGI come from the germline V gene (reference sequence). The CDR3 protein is CASSYVAGGPEEQFF. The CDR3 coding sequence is TGTGCCAGCAGTTACGTAGCGGGAGGGCCGGAAGAGCAGTTCTTC.

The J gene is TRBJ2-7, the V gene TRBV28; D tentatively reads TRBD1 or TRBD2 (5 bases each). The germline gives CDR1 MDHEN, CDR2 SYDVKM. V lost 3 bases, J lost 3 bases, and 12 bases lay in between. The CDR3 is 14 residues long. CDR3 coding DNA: TGTGCCAGCAGTTTGGTGGGGGTAATCTACGAGCAGTACTTC. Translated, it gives CASSLVGVIYEQYF. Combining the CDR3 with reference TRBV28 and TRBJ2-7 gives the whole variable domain DVKVTQSSRYLVKRTGEKVFLECVQDMDHENMFWYRQDPGLGLRLIYFSYDVKMKEKGDIPEGYSVSREKKERFSLILESASTNQTSMYLCASSLVGVIYEQYFGPGTRLTVT.

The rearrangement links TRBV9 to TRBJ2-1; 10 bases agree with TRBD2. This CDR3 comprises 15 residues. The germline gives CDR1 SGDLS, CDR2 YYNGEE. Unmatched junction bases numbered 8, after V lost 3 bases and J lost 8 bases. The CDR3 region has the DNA TGTGCCAGCAGCGCTAGCGGGAGTGGGAGATATGAGCAGTTCTTC. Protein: CASSASGSGRYEQFF.

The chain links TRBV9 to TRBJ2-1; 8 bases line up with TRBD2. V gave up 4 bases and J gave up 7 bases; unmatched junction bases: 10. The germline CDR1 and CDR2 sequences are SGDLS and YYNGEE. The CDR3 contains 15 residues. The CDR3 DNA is TGTGCCAGCAGCTTACGCTCCGGGACTAGTAATGAGCAGTTCTTC. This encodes CASSLRSGTSNEQFF. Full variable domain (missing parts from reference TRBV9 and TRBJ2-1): DSGVTQTPKHLITATGQRVTLRCSPRSGDLSVYWYQQSLDQGLQFLIQYYNGEERAKGNILERFSAQQFPDLHSELNLSSLELGDSALYFCASSLRSGTSNEQFFGPGTRLTVL.

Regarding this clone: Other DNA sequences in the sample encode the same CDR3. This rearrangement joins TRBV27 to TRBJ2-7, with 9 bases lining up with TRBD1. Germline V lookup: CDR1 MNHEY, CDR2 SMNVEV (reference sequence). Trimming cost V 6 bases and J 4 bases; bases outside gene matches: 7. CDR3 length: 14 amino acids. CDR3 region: CASRRGQGAYEQYF. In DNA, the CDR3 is TGTGCCAGCAGGAGGGGACAGGGTGCGTACGAGCAGTACTTC.

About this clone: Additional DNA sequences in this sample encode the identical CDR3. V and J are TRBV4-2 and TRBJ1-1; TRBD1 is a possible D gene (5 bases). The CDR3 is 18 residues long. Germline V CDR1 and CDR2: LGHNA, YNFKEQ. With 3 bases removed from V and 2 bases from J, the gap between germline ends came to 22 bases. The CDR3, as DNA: TGTGCCAGCAGCCATCGTATCCGGGGGAGAGATTTAAACACTGAAGCTTTCTTT. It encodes CASSHRIRGRDLNTEAFF.

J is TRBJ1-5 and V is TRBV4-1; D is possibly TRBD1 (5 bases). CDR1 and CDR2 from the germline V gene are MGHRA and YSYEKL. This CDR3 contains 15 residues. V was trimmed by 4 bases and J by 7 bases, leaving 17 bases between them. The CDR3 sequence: CASSPSLPGGQPQHF. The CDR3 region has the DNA TGCGCCAGCAGCCCTTCGTTGCCCGGGGGGCAGCCCCAGCATTTT.

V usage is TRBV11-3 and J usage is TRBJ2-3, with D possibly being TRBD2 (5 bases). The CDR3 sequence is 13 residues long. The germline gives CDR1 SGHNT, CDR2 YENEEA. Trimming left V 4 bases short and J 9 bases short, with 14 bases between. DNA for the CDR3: TGTGCCAGCAGCTCCAGGCTCGAGGGAACGCAGTATTTT. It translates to CASSSRLEGTQYF.

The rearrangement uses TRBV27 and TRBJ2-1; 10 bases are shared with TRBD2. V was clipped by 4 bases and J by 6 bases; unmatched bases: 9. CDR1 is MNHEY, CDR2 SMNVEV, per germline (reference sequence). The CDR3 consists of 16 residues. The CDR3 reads CASSSPSSGSPNEQFF. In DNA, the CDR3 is TGTGCCAGCAGTTCCCCTTCTAGCGGGAGCCCCAATGAGCAGTTCTTC.

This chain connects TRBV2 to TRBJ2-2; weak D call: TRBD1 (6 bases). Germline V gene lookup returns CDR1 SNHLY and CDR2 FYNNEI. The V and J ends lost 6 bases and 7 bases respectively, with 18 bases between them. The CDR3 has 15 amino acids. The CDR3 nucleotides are TGTGCCAGCAGGGACCTAAGGCAGGGGAACGGGGAGCTGTTTTTT. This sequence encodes CASRDLRQGNGELFF.